The T cell receptor (beta chain) under discussion was sequenced for a study of radiotherapy plus CTLA-4 blockade in lung cancer. Overall study: Among all patients, more than 15% showed objective responses, while 30% to 40% had disease control.

It was focal radiation plus CTLA-4 blockade with ipilimumab that patients with chemo-refractory metastatic non-small-cell lung cancer received. For this clone: Its antigen is unidentified.

Some clones are missing from TCRdb's copy, which holds only in-frame ones; the method was immunoSEQ multiplex PCR. The sample includes roughly 80,000 clones, under 80% of them seen just once. Study results and limitations: Early clonal dynamics of blood T cells, together with interferon-beta, were reported as the best response predictor.

The source of this sequence is a human donor with non-small cell lung cancer who had a partial response to radiotherapy plus ipilimumab. Some clones in this sample may be carry-over from other donors' samples. The sequenced sample was peripheral blood, obtained from a patient treated with radiotherapy plus ipilimumab.

CDR3: CASSPSGGGANVLTF. The CDR3 region has the DNA TGTGCCAGCAGTCCCTCAGGGGGTGGGGCCAACGTCCTGACTTTC. The chain couples TRBV6-1 to TRBJ2-6, with TRBD1 matching over 7 bases. V dropped 5 bases and J dropped 3; count of bases not matched to a gene: 4. The CDR3 is 15 amino acids. The germline CDR1 and CDR2 sequences are MNHNS and SASEGT.